This entry is about one TCR beta chain. Source study methods: It was from reference gene primer amplification that nucleated cell counts were estimated. TCRdb's copy holds only in-frame clones and misses some; the assay was immunoSEQ multiplex PCR. V and J calls and clone size are copied from that table; D and trimming were computed from the DNA. The table lists 200,000 to 250,000 clones, just over 85% of them singletons, with approximately 2.1% in the top ten. This sample was taken from a study of blood T cell repertoires in COVID-19. On the study more broadly: Samples representing acute and convalescent COVID-19 were sourced from the United States, Italy and Spain. From T cells, B-cell-depleted T cells, or PBMCs came the material, which was cDNA or gDNA.

The CDR3 covers 15 residues. V was pared by 3 bases and J by 4 bases, with 9 bases of the junction left unmatched. Germline CDR1 and CDR2: SGHTA and FQGNSA. The sample taken for sequencing was peripheral blood. The clonotype originates from a man aged 25-45 years who had recovered from COVID-19. The chain couples TRBV7-2 to TRBJ2-7; the match to TRBD1 covers 7 bases. DNA of the CDR3: TGTGCCAGCAGCTTGGGAAGGGGGCGAATGTACGAGCAGTACTTC. Its translation is CASSLGRGRMYEQYF.